This T cell receptor (beta chain) appears in the sequencing data of a study of OX40 agonist ivuxolimab in advanced cancers. At the level of the study: The dose of intravenous ivuxolimab that patients received every 2 weeks ranged from 0.01 to 10 mg/kg. Prior anti-PD-1, anti-PD-L1 or anti-CTLA-4 therapy did not bar entry, and 30% to 40% had some. General study points: Relative to CD4+ cells, CD8+ T cells on average had more expanded clones.

Clones were read by immunoSEQ multiplex PCR, and TCRdb kept only the in-frame ones, dropping some. The data show some 16,000 clones, less than 85% seen once. Individuals having autoimmune disease history or systemic immunosuppression were not enrolled. The germline CDR1 and CDR2 sequences are MGHRA and YSYEKL. Trimming cost V 3 bases and J 3 bases; bases outside gene matches: 5. The CDR3 loop spans 15 amino acids. This clone was seen once. Its antigen is currently unknown. This chain joins TRBV4-1 and TRBJ2-7, with 10 bases aligning to TRBD1. The receptor was isolated from an adult with an advanced solid tumor such as melanoma, head and neck, liver or kidney cancer. Here the sequenced sample was CD4+ or CD8+ T cells sorted from blood, taken in a trial of the OX40 agonist ivuxolimab. CDR3 sequence: CASSHLRTGGYEQYF. In DNA form, the CDR3 reads TGCGCCAGCAGCCACCTAAGGACAGGGGGCTACGAGCAGTACTTC.